The rows below give T cell receptor beta chains drawn from one sample of a study of shared clonotypes between healthy human individuals. Generated by immunoSEQ multiplex PCR, the TCRdb table keeps only in-frame clones and is missing some. Among a few million clones, roughly nine tenths were seen once, and the ten largest hold around 0.14%. Sequences were obtained from naive CD4+ T cells sorted from blood. The source of these receptors is a man aged 18 to 30 in good health. The CDR3 runs from the conserved cysteine through the conserved F or W. Each record gives: V gene, clone size, J gene, D gene, CDR3 protein, CDR3 DNA. D genes are given only for firm matches. Expanded clones get a size class; other rows say once, few or many, or leave the size out.

>TRBV11-2|NA|TRBJ1-3|NA
CASSFRTPSGNTIYF
TGTGCCAGCAGCTTCAGGACACCCTCTGGAAACACCATATATTTT
>TRBV18|NA|TRBJ1-1|NA
CASSHGVSMNTEAFF
TGTGCCAGCTCACACGGGGTTTCTATGAACACTGAAGCTTTCTTT
>TRBV10-3|NA|TRBJ2-1|TRBD2
CAARGGGDEQFF
TGTGCCGCCCGGGGGGGCGGGGATGAGCAGTTCTTC
>TRBV28|NA|TRBJ1-5|TRBD1
CASSLGAGGDRLSNQPQHF
TGTGCCAGCAGTTTAGGTGCAGGGGGCGATCGTTTAAGCAATCAGCCCCAGCATTTT
>TRBV27|NA|TRBJ1-2|NA
CASSLWGGDGYTF
TGTGCCAGCAGTTTATGGGGGGGGGATGGCTACACCTTC
>TRBV18|NA|TRBJ2-5|TRBD1
CASSTQGLETQYF
TGTGCCAGCTCTACACAGGGGTTGGAGACCCAGTACTTC
>TRBV12-5|NA|TRBJ2-1|TRBD2
CASGLGLAYTYNEQFF
TGTGCTAGTGGTTTGGGACTAGCGTATACCTACAATGAGCAGTTCTTC
>TRBV5-4|NA|TRBJ2-2|NA
CASSLGVGVGTGELFF
TGTGCCAGCAGCTTGGGGGTAGGGGTCGGGACCGGGGAGCTGTTTTTT
>TRBV5-4|NA|TRBJ2-1|NA
CASSAGNFYYNEQFF
TGTGCCAGCAGTGCAGGGAATTTCTACTACAATGAGCAGTTCTTC
>TRBV6-6|once|TRBJ1-1|NA
CASSYSPSTEAFF
TGTGCCAGCAGTTACTCGCCGAGCACTGAAGCTTTCTTT
>TRBV5-6|NA|TRBJ1-5|NA
CASSLLADNQPQHF
TGTGCCAGCAGCTTGTTGGCAGATAATCAGCCCCAGCATTTT
>TRBV12-5|NA|TRBJ2-1|TRBD2
CASGLQTSALSYNEQFF
TGTGCTAGTGGCCTACAAACTAGCGCCCTATCCTACAATGAGCAGTTCTTC
>TRBV10-3|once|TRBJ2-1|NA
CAIASYNEQFF
TGTGCCATCGCTAGCTACAATGAGCAGTTCTTC
>TRBV4-1|NA|TRBJ2-7|TRBD2
CASSQDRSGTAYEQYF
TGCGCCAGCAGCCAAGATCGAAGCGGGACCGCCTACGAGCAGTACTTC
>TRBV4-3|NA|TRBJ2-5|TRBD2
CASSQPYGLAGVQETQYF
TGCGCCAGCAGCCAACCCTATGGACTAGCGGGGGTCCAAGAGACCCAGTACTTC
>TRBV6-5|NA|TRBJ1-1|NA
CASSFPGLTEAFF
TGTGCCAGCAGTTTCCCCGGGCTCACTGAAGCTTTCTTT
>TRBV28|once|TRBJ1-3|NA
CHTTSGNTIYF
TGCCATACAACCTCTGGAAACACCATATATTTT
>TRBV5-4|NA|TRBJ2-5|NA
CASSWDRSGSETQYF
TGTGCCAGCAGCTGGGATAGAAGCGGCTCAGAGACCCAGTACTTC
>TRBV19|NA|TRBJ1-2|TRBD1
CASSDRVGYTF
TGTGCCAGTAGTGACAGGGTCGGCTACACCTTC
>TRBV13|NA|TRBJ2-3|TRBD2
CASSTRSSGKVSTDTQYF
TGTGCCAGCAGCACCCGGAGTAGCGGGAAAGTTAGCACAGATACGCAGTATTTT
>TRBV6-5|NA|TRBJ2-5|NA
CASSQLRSSGETQYF
TGTGCCAGCTCCCAGTTAAGGAGCTCAGGCGAGACCCAGTACTTC
>TRBV10-1|NA|TRBJ2-1|TRBD2
CASSLHGLAGVNEQFF
TGCGCCAGCAGTCTTCACGGACTAGCGGGAGTTAATGAGCAGTTCTTC
>TRBV29-1|once|TRBJ2-4|NA
CSVEGRLAKNIQYF
TGCAGCGTTGAGGGCAGACTAGCCAAAAACATTCAGTACTTC
>TRBV10-3|NA|TRBJ1-5|TRBD1
CAIRGQAGEPQHF
TGTGCCATCAGGGGACAGGCCGGGGAGCCCCAGCATTTT
>TRBV5-1|NA|TRBJ1-1|TRBD1
CASSPQGKDTEAFF
TGCGCCAGCAGCCCACAGGGGAAAGACACTGAAGCTTTCTTT
>TRBV2|NA|TRBJ2-3|TRBD2
CASGGRVTTDTQYF
TGTGCCAGCGGCGGGAGGGTCACGACAGATACGCAGTATTTT
>TRBV2|NA|TRBJ2-5|NA
CASSPRGSTGVGETQYF
TGTGCCAGCAGTCCTCGTGGGTCGACAGGCGTGGGGGAGACCCAGTACTTC
>TRBV18|NA|TRBJ2-5|TRBD1
CASSPTGKETQYF
TGTGCCAGCTCGCCGACAGGGAAGGAGACCCAGTACTTC
>TRBV30|NA|TRBJ2-7|NA
CAWSGDGSYEQYF
TGTGCCTGGAGCGGGGACGGTTCCTACGAGCAGTACTTC
>TRBV7-8|NA|TRBJ2-3|TRBD1
CASSLAPQGVVDTQYF
TGTGCCAGCAGCTTAGCGCCACAGGGGGTGGTCGATACGCAGTATTTT
>TRBV18|few|TRBJ1-1|TRBD1
CASSPQGGNTEAFF
TGTGCCAGCTCACCTCAGGGGGGGAACACTGAAGCTTTCTTT
>TRBV18|NA|TRBJ2-5|NA
CASSPPSIQETQYF
TGTGCCAGCTCACCACCGAGTATCCAAGAGACCCAGTACTTC
>TRBV9|NA|TRBJ2-7|TRBD1
CASSPGTVITYEQYF
TGTGCCAGCAGCCCCGGGACAGTAATAACCTACGAGCAGTACTTC
>TRBV30|NA|TRBJ2-3|TRBD2
CAWSSGAGGRSDTQYF
TGTGCCTGGAGTAGCGGAGCGGGGGGTAGGTCAGATACGCAGTATTTT
>TRBV18|NA|TRBJ1-1|NA
CASSPSIGTEAFF
TGTGCCAGCTCACCAAGCATCGGCACTGAAGCTTTCTTT
>TRBV18|NA|TRBJ1-2|NA
CASSSDSEYGYTF
TGTGCCAGCTCCTCCGACAGCGAATATGGCTACACCTTC
>TRBV5-1|NA|TRBJ2-7|TRBD2
CASSLGLAGDREQYF
TGCGCCAGCAGCTTGGGTCTAGCGGGGGATCGCGAGCAGTACTTC
>TRBV4-3|NA|TRBJ2-2|NA
CASSQELGPGELFF
TGCGCCAGCAGCCAAGAATTAGGACCTGGGGAACTGTTTTTT
>TRBV27|once|TRBJ2-1|NA
CASRSRHEQFF
TGTGCCAGCAGGAGTAGGCATGAGCAGTTCTTC
>TRBV7-9|NA|TRBJ2-3|NA
CASSFPGLLDTQYF
TGTGCCAGCAGCTTCCCGGGATTATTAGATACGCAGTATTTT
>TRBV6-5|NA|TRBJ1-6|NA
CASGRRNSPLHF
TGTGCCAGCGGACGGCGAAATTCACCCCTCCACTTT
>TRBV18|NA|TRBJ2-7|NA
CASSPTGPYEQYF
TGTGCCAGCTCACCAACAGGACCCTACGAGCAGTACTTC
>TRBV30|NA|TRBJ2-7|NA
CAWSVRSPKYEQYF
TGTGCCTGGAGTGTACGATCCCCTAAATACGAGCAGTACTTC
>TRBV11-2|few|TRBJ2-5|NA
CASSSGLRGAFQETQYF
TGTGCCAGCAGCTCGGGCTTACGGGGGGCTTTCCAAGAGACCCAGTACTTC
>TRBV14|NA|TRBJ1-2|NA
CASSPGVQGIGGYTF
TGTGCCAGCAGCCCCGGCGTTCAGGGAATTGGTGGCTACACCTTC
>TRBV5-1|few|TRBJ2-5|NA
CASSLVETQYF
TGCGCCAGCAGCTTGGTGGAGACCCAGTACTTC
>TRBV5-4|NA|TRBJ2-3|NA
CASSLREADTQYF
TGTGCCAGCAGCTTGAGGGAGGCAGATACGCAGTATTTT
>TRBV5-1|NA|TRBJ1-2|TRBD1
CASNPRRPGQGISGYTF
TGCGCCAGCAACCCCCGACGGCCGGGACAGGGGATCAGTGGCTACACCTTC
>TRBV19|NA|TRBJ2-3|TRBD2
CASGRGGLGDTQYF
TGTGCCAGCGGGAGGGGGGGCTTGGGAGATACGCAGTATTTT
>TRBV5-6|once|TRBJ2-5|NA
CASSLTAQETQYF
TGTGCCAGCAGCTTGACAGCTCAAGAGACCCAGTACTTC
>TRBV5-4|NA|TRBJ2-5|TRBD1
CASSLPSTGGVETQYF
TGTGCCAGCAGCCTTCCCTCGACAGGGGGAGTAGAGACCCAGTACTTC
>TRBV30|NA|TRBJ1-4|NA
CAWTGGANEKLFF
TGTGCCTGGACGGGGGGGGCTAATGAAAAACTGTTTTTT